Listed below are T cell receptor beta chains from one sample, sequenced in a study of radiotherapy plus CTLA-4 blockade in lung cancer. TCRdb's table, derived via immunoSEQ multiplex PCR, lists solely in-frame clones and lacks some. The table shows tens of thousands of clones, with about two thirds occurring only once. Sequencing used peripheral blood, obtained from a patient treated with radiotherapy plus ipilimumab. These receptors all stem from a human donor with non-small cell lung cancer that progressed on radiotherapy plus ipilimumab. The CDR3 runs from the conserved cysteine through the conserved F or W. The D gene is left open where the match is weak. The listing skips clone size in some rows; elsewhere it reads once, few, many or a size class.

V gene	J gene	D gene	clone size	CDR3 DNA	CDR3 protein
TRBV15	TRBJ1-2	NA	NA	TGTGCCACCAGCAAGGACAGAAACTATGGCTACACCTTC	CATSKDRNYGYTF
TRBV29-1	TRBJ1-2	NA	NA	TGCAGCGCGTTACAGGGTAGGGGCGGCTACACCTTC	CSALQGRGGYTF
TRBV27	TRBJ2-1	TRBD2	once	TGTGCCAGCACCATCGGGGGGACCTCCTACAATGAGCAGTTCTTC	CASTIGGTSYNEQFF
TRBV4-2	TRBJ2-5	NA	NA	TGTGCCAGCAGCCCCCAGGGGGGAGAAGAGACCCAGTACTTC	CASSPQGGEETQYF
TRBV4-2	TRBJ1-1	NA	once	TGTGCCAGCAGCCCCCGGGGCGAGAACACTGAAGCTTTCTTT	CASSPRGENTEAFF
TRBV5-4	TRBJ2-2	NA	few	TGTGCCAGCACATACAGGGCTTCGAACACCGGGGAGCTGTTTTTT	CASTYRASNTGELFF
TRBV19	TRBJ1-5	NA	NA	TGTGCCAGTAGCAACCGTCCTGATCAGCCCCAGCATTTT	CASSNRPDQPQHF
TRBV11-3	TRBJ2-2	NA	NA	TGTGCCAGCAGCGTAGTTAATGCGAACACCGGGGAGCTGTTTTTT	CASSVVNANTGELFF
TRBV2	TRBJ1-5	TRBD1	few	TGTGCCAGCAGTGAGGGGGACAGATCCCAGCATTTT	CASSEGDRSQHF
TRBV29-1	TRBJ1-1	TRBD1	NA	TGCAGCGTTGAAGAAGAAAGAGGGGACAGGGGGAGTGATGAAGCTTTCTTT	CSVEEERGDRGSDEAFF
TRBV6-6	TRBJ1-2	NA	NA	TGTGCCAGCAGTTACTGGGGGGGCTACACCTTC	CASSYWGGYTF
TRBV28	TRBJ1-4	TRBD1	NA	TGTGCCAGCAGCCCTCCGGGACAGTACGAAAAACTGTTTTTT	CASSPPGQYEKLFF
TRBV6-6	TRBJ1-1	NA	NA	TGTGCCAGCACCCGTGGGGCACTCACTGAAGCTTTCTTT	CASTRGALTEAFF
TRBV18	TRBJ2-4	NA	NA	TGTGCCAGCTCACCAGAATCCCGAGCGGGCCTAGCCAAAAACATTCAGTACTTC	CASSPESRAGLAKNIQYF
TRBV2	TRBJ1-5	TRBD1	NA	TGTGCCAGCAGTGAAGGGGGGACAGGGTCGCAGCCCCAGCATTTT	CASSEGGTGSQPQHF
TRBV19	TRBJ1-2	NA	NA	TGTGCCAGTAGCAGGGACTTCCCCCAAACGGATGGCTACACCTTC	CASSRDFPQTDGYTF
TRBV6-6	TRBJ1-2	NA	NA	TGTGCCAGCAGTTTGCGACAGACTAACTATGGCTACACCTTC	CASSLRQTNYGYTF
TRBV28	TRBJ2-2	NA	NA	TGTGCCAGCAGTTTATGGACCGGGGGTTCTTCTGCCGGGGAGCTGTTTTTT	CASSLWTGGSSAGELFF
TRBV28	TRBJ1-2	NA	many	TGTGCCAGCAGTCTGGGGATTAACTATGGCTACACCTTC	CASSLGINYGYTF
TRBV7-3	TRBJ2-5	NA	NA	TGTGCCAGCAGCCCCCAAGGGGCCGAGGGGGAGACCCAGTACTTC	CASSPQGAEGETQYF
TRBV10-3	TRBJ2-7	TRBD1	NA	TGTGCCATCAGTGGGGACAGAATGATCGAGCAGTACTTC	CAISGDRMIEQYF
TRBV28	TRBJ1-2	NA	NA	TGTGCCAGCAGTCCCCAACAGGGCCTGTCGGAGGGCTACACCTTC	CASSPQQGLSEGYTF
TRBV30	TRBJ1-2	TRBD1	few	TGTGCCTGGAGTGTACAAGAGGGGGCAAAACATGGCTACACCTTC	CAWSVQEGAKHGYTF
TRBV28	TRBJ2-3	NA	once	TGTGCCAGCAGTGAGACTAGTGAGGGAGCGGCAGATACGCAGTATTTT	CASSETSEGAADTQYF
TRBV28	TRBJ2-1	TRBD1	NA	TGTGCCAGCAGTTTTGGTGGGACAGCAGCCTACAATGAGCAGTTCTTC	CASSFGGTAAYNEQFF
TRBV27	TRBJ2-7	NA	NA	TGTGCCGGCAGGTCGATAGGCGTTATCCGCGAGCAGTACTTC	CAGRSIGVIREQYF
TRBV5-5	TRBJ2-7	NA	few	TGTGCCAGCGGGTACGAGCAGTACTTC	CASGYEQYF
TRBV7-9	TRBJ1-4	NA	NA	TGTGCCAGCAGCCAGGACAGCCCAACTAATGAAAAACTGTTTTTT	CASSQDSPTNEKLFF
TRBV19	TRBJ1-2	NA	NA	TGTGCCAGTAGTCCGCGAAGCCGGGGTACCCACACCTTC	CASSPRSRGTHTF
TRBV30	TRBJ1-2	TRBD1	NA	TGTGCTCGGGACAGCCAAAGATCCTATGGCTACACCTTC	CARDSQRSYGYTF
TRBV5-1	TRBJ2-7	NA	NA	TGCGCCAGCAGCTTTTTCAGGGCCGACTCCTACGAGCAGTACTTC	CASSFFRADSYEQYF
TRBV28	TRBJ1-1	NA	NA	TGTGCCAGCAGTTTAAAGGGCACTGAAGCTTTCTTT	CASSLKGTEAFF
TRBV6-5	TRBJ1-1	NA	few	TGTGCCAGCAGTTACGGCCGGACTGAAGCTTTCTTT	CASSYGRTEAFF
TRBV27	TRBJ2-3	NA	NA	TGTGCCAGCAGTTTCCCCTACCTCCCAGATACGCAGTATTTT	CASSFPYLPDTQYF
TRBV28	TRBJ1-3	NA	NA	TGTGCCAGCAGTGCCGCAGGGGGAAACACCATATATTTT	CASSAAGGNTIYF
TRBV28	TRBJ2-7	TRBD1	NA	TGTGCCAGCAGGGGGGACAGGGAAAGAGTTGACGAGCAGTACTTC	CASRGDRERVDEQYF
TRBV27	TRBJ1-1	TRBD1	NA	TGTGCCAGCATCCACAGGGGGAACGCTTTCTTT	CASIHRGNAFF
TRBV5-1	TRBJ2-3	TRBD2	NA	TGCGCCAGCAGCTTGAGCGGGAGAGAGGATACGCAGTATTTT	CASSLSGREDTQYF
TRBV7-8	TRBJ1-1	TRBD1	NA	TGTGCCAGCAGCCTCCTCCCGGGACAGGAAGCTTTCTTT	CASSLLPGQEAFF
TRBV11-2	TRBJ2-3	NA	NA	TGTGCCAGCAGCCCTCCCGGTTTGGGAGATACGCAGTATTTT	CASSPPGLGDTQYF
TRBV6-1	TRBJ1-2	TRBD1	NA	TGTGCCAGCAGTGAAACGTCGTGGCAGGGGGACGAGTTCAACTATGGCTACACCTTC	CASSETSWQGDEFNYGYTF
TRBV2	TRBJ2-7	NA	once	TGTGCCAGCAGTGTGGGCGGGTCGGGTGGCGAGCAGTACTTC	CASSVGGSGGEQYF
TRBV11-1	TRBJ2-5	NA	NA	TGTGCCAGCAGCTCGGGGGAGACCCAGTACTTC	CASSSGETQYF
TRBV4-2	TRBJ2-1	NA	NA	TGTGCCAGCAGCCAAGATGTGGACGTAGCCTGGAATGAGCAGTTCTTC	CASSQDVDVAWNEQFF
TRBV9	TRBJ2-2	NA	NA	TGTGCCAGCAGCGTAGGTATCGGGCAGAAAGGGCTCGGCGGGGAGCTGTTTTTT	CASSVGIGQKGLGGELFF
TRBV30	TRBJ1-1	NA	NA	TGTGCCTGGAGTGTAACCGGCAGGGGCTACACTGAAGCTTTCTTT	CAWSVTGRGYTEAFF
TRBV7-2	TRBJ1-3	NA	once	TGTGCCAGCAGCTTTACCCCAGGAAACACCATATATTTT	CASSFTPGNTIYF
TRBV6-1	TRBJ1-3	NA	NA	TGTGCCAGCAGTAGGGGGACTGGTGGAAACACCATATATTTT	CASSRGTGGNTIYF
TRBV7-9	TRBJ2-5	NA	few	TGTGCCAGCAGCTCCTGGGCGTACCAAGAGACCCAGTACTTC	CASSSWAYQETQYF